The rows below give T cell receptor beta chains drawn from one sample of a study of shared clonotypes between healthy human individuals. The method was immunoSEQ multiplex PCR; TCRdb's version includes in-frame clones alone and lacks a portion of them. The sample has a few million clones, around 93% seen once. The material sequenced was naive CD4+ T cells from PBMCs. These receptors were obtained from a man between 18 and 35 years old in good health. Some clones in this sample may be carry-over from other donors' samples. Each CDR3 is given with its conserved first and last residue. The D gene is left open where the match is weak. Clone sizes are given selectively: once, few, many, or a class where the clone is expanded.

abundance,v_gene,d_gene,j_gene,CDR3nt,CDR3aa
.,TRBV28,.,TRBJ1-1,TGTGCCAGCAACATAGCCATCATGAACACTGAAGCTTTCTTT,CASNIAIMNTEAFF
.,TRBV28,.,TRBJ2-2,TGTGCCAGCAGTTCAAGGACCGGGGAGCTGTTTTTT,CASSSRTGELFF
.,TRBV6-6,.,TRBJ2-3,TGTGCCAGCAGTTACTCTCCCCAGAAAGGCACAGATACGCAGTATTTT,CASSYSPQKGTDTQYF
.,TRBV29-1,.,TRBJ2-7,TGCAGCGTTGAACGGGGGTACGAGCAGTACTTC,CSVERGYEQYF
.,TRBV6-5,.,TRBJ1-3,TGTGCCAGCAGCCTTTTCGGGGTCGGAAACACCATATATTTT,CASSLFGVGNTIYF
.,TRBV5-6,TRBD1,TRBJ2-5,TGTGCCAGCAGCTCCACAGGGGGAGGAGAGACCCAGTACTTC,CASSSTGGGETQYF
.,TRBV6-1,.,TRBJ2-7,TGTGCCACACAAGTACCAGGCAACGCCTACGAGCAGTACTTC,CATQVPGNAYEQYF
.,TRBV7-3,.,TRBJ1-1,TGTGCCAGCAGCTTACAGTCGAACACTGAAGCTTTCTTT,CASSLQSNTEAFF
.,TRBV5-1,.,TRBJ2-3,TGCGCCAGCAGCTTGGTAGGTGGGAGCACAGATACGCAGTATTTT,CASSLVGGSTDTQYF
.,TRBV9,.,TRBJ1-3,TGTGCCAGCAGCGGGACGAGACAAATTTCTGGAAACACCATATATTTT,CASSGTRQISGNTIYF
once,TRBV7-2,.,TRBJ2-2,TGTGCCAGCAGCTTAGCGGGGGCAGGGATCCCCCTAGGGACCGGGGAGCTGTTTTTT,CASSLAGAGIPLGTGELFF
.,TRBV4-2,TRBD1,TRBJ2-2,TGTGCCAGCAGCCGTGGACAGGGTTACACCGGGGAGCTGTTTTTT,CASSRGQGYTGELFF
few,TRBV7-3,TRBD2,TRBJ2-2,TGTGCCAGCAGCTTAATGGCTAGCGGGAACACCGGGGAGCTGTTTTTT,CASSLMASGNTGELFF
.,TRBV27,.,TRBJ1-2,TGTGCCAGCAGTTTATCCGGACGGGGGGGGCACGGCTACACCTTC,CASSLSGRGGHGYTF
.,TRBV27,TRBD1,TRBJ1-4,TGTGCCACCCACCCTTCCCCTGTCCCGGGACAGGGTCGGGATGAAAAACTGTTTTTT,CATHPSPVPGQGRDEKLFF
once,TRBV6-6,TRBD1,TRBJ1-5,TGTGCCAGCAGGGAGACTACAGGGGCGCAGCCCCAGCATTTT,CASRETTGAQPQHF
.,TRBV7-8,TRBD1,TRBJ1-1,TGTGCCAGCAGTCATACAGGGGGGGTGACTGAAGCTTTCTTT,CASSHTGGVTEAFF
.,TRBV5-1,TRBD2,TRBJ2-7,TGCGCCAGCAGCCACGGGACTACCTCCTACGAGCAGTACTTC,CASSHGTTSYEQYF
.,TRBV4-3,.,TRBJ2-1,TGCGCCAGCAGCCAAGATATTGCGGACTACAATGAGCAGTTCTTC,CASSQDIADYNEQFF
.,TRBV6-1,.,TRBJ2-1,TGTGCCACCTACCGAACAGCCTACAATGAGCAGTTCTTC,CATYRTAYNEQFF
once,TRBV7-2,.,TRBJ2-7,TGTGCCAGCAGCCCCGGTTGGGCAGATGAGCAGTACTTC,CASSPGWADEQYF
once,TRBV5-1,TRBD1,TRBJ2-1,TGCGCCAGCAGCCCAAAGGACAGGGGCAATGAGCAGTTCTTC,CASSPKDRGNEQFF
.,TRBV10-3,TRBD1,TRBJ1-2,TGTGCCATCACCGATCTGGGACAGGACCCTTTCTATGGCTACACCTTC,CAITDLGQDPFYGYTF
once,TRBV7-3,TRBD2,TRBJ2-3,TGTGCCAGCAGCTTAAAGGGAGGGTCAGCCCCGTCCAATACGCAGTATTTT,CASSLKGGSAPSNTQYF
.,TRBV28,TRBD1,TRBJ2-7,TGTGCCAGCAGTCCCCCACGACAGGGGGGTTTGTACTTC,CASSPPRQGGLYF
.,TRBV18,.,TRBJ2-7,TGTGCCAGCTCCGGGACCCCGGCCCAGTGGGGCGAGCAGTACTTC,CASSGTPAQWGEQYF